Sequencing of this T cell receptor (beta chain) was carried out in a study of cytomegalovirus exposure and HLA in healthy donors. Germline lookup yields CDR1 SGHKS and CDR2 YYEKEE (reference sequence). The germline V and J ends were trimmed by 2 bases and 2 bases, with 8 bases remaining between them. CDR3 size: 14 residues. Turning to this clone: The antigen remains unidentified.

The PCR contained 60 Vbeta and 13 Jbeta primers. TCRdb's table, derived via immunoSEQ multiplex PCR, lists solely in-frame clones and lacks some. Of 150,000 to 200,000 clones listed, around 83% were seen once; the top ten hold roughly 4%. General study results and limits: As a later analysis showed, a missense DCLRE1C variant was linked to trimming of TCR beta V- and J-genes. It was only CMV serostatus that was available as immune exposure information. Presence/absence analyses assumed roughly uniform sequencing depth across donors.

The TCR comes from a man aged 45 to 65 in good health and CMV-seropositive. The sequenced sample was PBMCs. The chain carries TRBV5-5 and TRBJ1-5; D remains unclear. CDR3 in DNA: TGTGCCAGCAGCTTTTCAGATGGCAATCAGCCCCAGCATTTT. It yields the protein CASSFSDGNQPQHF.